The clone carrying this T cell receptor beta chain came up a few times. What it binds is not known. This entry is derived from a study of beta chain features in type 1 diabetes. Findings and limits, study-wide: Insertion counts at VDJ junctions were lower in type 1 diabetes patients, who also showed more deletions there.

Since all of the isolated RNA was reverse transcribed, expressed TCRB transcripts were what got sequenced. Clones were read by immunoSEQ multiplex PCR, and TCRdb kept only the in-frame ones, dropping some. The sample carries 150,000 to 190,000 clones, 11% recorded once. The specimen was central memory CD4+ T cells from blood. The sequence came from a man younger than 35 in good health.

CDR3 loop: CASSQARGSGSTDTQYF. CDR3 DNA sequence: TGTGCCAGCAGCCAAGCCCGAGGTAGCGGGAGTACAGATACGCAGTATTTT. The genes are TRBV4-2 and TRBJ2-3; TRBD2 agrees at 9 bases. Per germline, CDR1 LGHNA and CDR2 YNFKEQ. After removal of 1 base from V and 3 bases from J, the junction contained 8 bases not matched to a gene. The CDR3 is 17 amino acids.